Presented here are 3 T cell receptor beta chains from one specimen sequenced in a study of blood T cell repertoires in COVID-19. This table comes from immunoSEQ multiplex PCR, and its TCRdb copy is limited to in-frame clones, with some not included. The sample holds some 530,000 clones, approximately 91% seen once. The source material was PBMCs or T cells enriched from blood (not recorded which). These receptors were collected from a woman aged 55 to 70 who had recovered from COVID-19.

J is TRBJ1-1 and V is TRBV18; D unclear. This CDR3 comprises 11 residues. Trimming stripped 3 bases from V and 5 bases from J, with 4 bases between. CDR1 and CDR2 from the germline V gene are KGHSH and LQKENI. For the CDR3, the DNA is TGTGCCAGCTCACCCAGGACTGAAGCTTTCTTT. Its translation: CASSPRTEAFF.

Only one count was recorded for this clone. At the DNA level, this CDR3 is encoded by other sequences in the same sample as well. The rearrangement links TRBV5-1 to TRBJ1-1; a weak D match, TRBD1 (6 bases). Germline values: CDR1 SGHRS, CDR2 YFSETQ. The ends were cut back, 0 bases at V and 1 base at J, with 7 bases in the middle. The CDR3 runs 14 residues. The CDR3 region is CASSLVGGNTEAFF. Written as DNA, the CDR3 is TGCGCCAGCAGCTTGGTAGGGGGGAACACTGAAGCTTTCTTT.

CDR3 loop: CASSYSAGKGGYTF. The CDR3 DNA is TGTGCCAGCAGTTACTCGGCGGGGAAGGGTGGCTACACCTTC. The chain joins TRBV6-5 to TRBJ1-2; D remains ambiguous. In germline, CDR1 is MNHEY, CDR2 SVGAGI. V was trimmed by 0 bases and J by 7 bases, leaving 12 bases between them. CDR3 length: 14 residues.